Described below is a single TCR beta chain sequence and its context. This clonotype was observed a handful of times. The clone's antigen remains unknown. Base qualities are not provided; no much larger clone lies one nucleotide away. Sequences SGHRS (CDR1) and YFSETQ (CDR2) are obtained from the germline V gene. V ends up 2 bases short and J 5 bases short, with an unmatched junction base count of 4. The CDR3 goes from the cysteine to the phenylalanine over 14 residues. CDR3 DNA only is kept here, 42 bases in frame from base 1. TCR libraries were constructed from roughly 400 ng RNA using the Immunoverse kit, and molecular barcoded adaptors covering alpha/delta and beta/gamma chains were employed. The same RNA used for transcriptome sequencing was used for TCR library preparation. TCR libraries were sequenced on an Illumina HiSeq 4000 with 2 x 150 cycles. Per the original workflow: MiXCR aligned TCR reads to human V, D, J and C references and assembled the aligned reads into CDR3 clonotypes, with quality filtering and error correction included. The tcR package in R was used for analysis of clonotype counts and gene usage diversity. Raw mapping reads were checked after the RNA-seq reads had been mapped by STAR aligner version 2.5.3a onto the human GRCh37 genome. To test the effect of sequencing depth on detected clonotypes, IR-seq fastq files were randomly downsampled using Seqtk 1.3. TCRdb reprocessing: public reads trimmed at Q25 with fastp, clones called with MiXCR, in-frame beta chains kept. Merged by CDR3 protein, the rows form single entries marked with the most common genes and DNA. These V and J calls rely on TCRdb rather than the paper's analysis. This sample has around 130,000 distinct CDR3 sequences in its table, and over 10% of those were observed once. The biggest ten clones account for approximately 11% of the sample.

The data originate from a study of read filtering for tumor transcriptome and immune sequencing (dated by TCRdb to 2020 to 2021). About the investigation overall: The cohort had roughly 18 male and 11 to 15 female patients with a mean age of around 69 years, ranging from roughly 47 to 85. By revised international staging, eight or nine patients were R-ISS I, some 16 were R-ISS II and roughly seven were R-ISS III. After DNase treatment, whole-transcriptome libraries were prepared with the TruSeq RNA Access Library Prep Kit. TCR-region mapped reads per sample ranged from about 3.5 to 10.27 million with IR-seq versus only about 75 to 1,400 with RNA-seq. TCR repertoires obtained by targeted immune repertoire sequencing and by bulk whole-transcriptome sequencing performed on the same bone marrow samples were compared. One main goal was a read-filtering strategy for immune repertoire data, in particular deciding whether clonotypes backed by only one read should be removed. What the study reported, not specific to this receptor: The sorted CD138-negative fraction was composed of a mixed bone marrow immune population rather than of purified T cells. Compared with RNA-seq, IR-seq captured clonotypes at much higher depth and more reliably, and a smaller IR-seq throughput was enough to identify most shared clonotypes. Single-read clonotypes made up about 82% of clonotypes but about 3.6% of total reads in IR-seq, and under 75% of clonotypes and about 45% of reads in RNA-seq. Removing single-read clonotypes increased the correlation between IR-seq and RNA-seq shared clonotype proportions.

Bone marrow was sampled from every patient at the time of active disease. Isolation of bone marrow mononuclear cells was performed by Ficoll-Hypaque density gradient centrifugation. Myeloma plasma cells were removed and CD138-negative cells were obtained by negative selection following labeling with CD138 magnetic microbeads on a MACS separator. Flow cytometry on an Attune NxT with CD138 antibodies was used to check the purity of the isolated cells. Total RNA was extracted using TRIzol reagent and was quantified on a NanoDrop spectrophotometer. For each patient, the CD138-negative bone marrow sample underwent paired RNA-seq and IR-seq.

The V and J genes are TRBV5-1 and TRBJ2-7; 10 middle bases align to TRBD1. This TCR was sampled from a donor aged 40 or over with multiple myeloma. The sample comprised a population of CD138-negative cells sorted from bone marrow. The cell subset or site label on this specimen signifies: bone marrow mononuclear cells depleted of CD138+ plasma/myeloma cells by negative magnetic selection. For the CDR3, the sequence is CASSFGQGDDEQYF. The base sequence is TGCGCCAGCAGCTTCGGACAGGGGGATGACGAGCAGTACTTC.